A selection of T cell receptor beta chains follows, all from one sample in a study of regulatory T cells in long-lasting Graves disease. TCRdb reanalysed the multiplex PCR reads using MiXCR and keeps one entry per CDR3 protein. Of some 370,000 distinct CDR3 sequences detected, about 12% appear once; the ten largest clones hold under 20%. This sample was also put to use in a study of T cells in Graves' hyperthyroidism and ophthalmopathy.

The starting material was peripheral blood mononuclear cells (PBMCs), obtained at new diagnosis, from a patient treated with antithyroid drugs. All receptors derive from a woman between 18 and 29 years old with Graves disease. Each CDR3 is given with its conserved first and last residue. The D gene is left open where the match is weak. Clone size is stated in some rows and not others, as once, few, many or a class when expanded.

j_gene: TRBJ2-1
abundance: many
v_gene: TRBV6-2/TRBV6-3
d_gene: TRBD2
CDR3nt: TGTGCCAGCAGCCTGGGGACTAGCGATCTGCTCTTC
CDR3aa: CASSLGTSDLLF

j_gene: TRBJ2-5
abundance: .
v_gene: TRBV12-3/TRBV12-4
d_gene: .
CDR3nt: TGTGCCAGCAGTTCTCGGGTCCTAGGGACCCAGTACTTC
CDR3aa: CASSSRVLGTQYF

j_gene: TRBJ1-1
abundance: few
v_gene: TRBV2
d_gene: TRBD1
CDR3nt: TGTGCCAGCACCCCCAGGGGAGGGGGCGCGAGCACTGAAGCTTTCTTT
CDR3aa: CASTPRGGGASTEAFF

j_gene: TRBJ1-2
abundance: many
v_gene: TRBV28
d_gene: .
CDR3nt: TGTGCCAGCAGTGCGCCGGGCTCTTCCCCTGGGTATGGCTACACCTTC
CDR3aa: CASSAPGSSPGYGYTF

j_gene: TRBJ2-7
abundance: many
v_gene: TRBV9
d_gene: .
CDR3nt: TGTGCCAGCAGCCCGACCGGACACGCATCCTACGAGCAGTACTTC
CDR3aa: CASSPTGHASYEQYF

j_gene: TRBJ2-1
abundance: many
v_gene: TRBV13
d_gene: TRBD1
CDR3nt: TGTGCCAGCAGCCCCCGTACAGGGGTATCCTACAATGAGCAGTTCTTC
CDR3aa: CASSPRTGVSYNEQFF

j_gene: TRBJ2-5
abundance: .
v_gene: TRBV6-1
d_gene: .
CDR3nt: TGTGCCAGCGGCCTCCCGTGGGCAGGGGACCTCGGAGGGACCCAGTACTTC
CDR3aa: CASGLPWAGDLGGTQYF

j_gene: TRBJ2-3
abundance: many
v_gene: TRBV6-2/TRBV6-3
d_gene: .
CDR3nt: TGTGCCAGCAGTTATTCTCCCACAGATACGCAGTATTTT
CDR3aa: CASSYSPTDTQYF

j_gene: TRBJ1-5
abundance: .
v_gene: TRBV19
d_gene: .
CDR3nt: TGTGCCAGTAGTATGGGGGTCCCAATCAATCAGCCCCAGCATTTT
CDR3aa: CASSMGVPINQPQHF

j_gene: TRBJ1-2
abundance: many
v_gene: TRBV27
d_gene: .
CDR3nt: TGTGCCAGCAGTCCTTCGGGGCAGCGGCTTCCCTATGGCTACACCTTC
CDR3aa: CASSPSGQRLPYGYTF

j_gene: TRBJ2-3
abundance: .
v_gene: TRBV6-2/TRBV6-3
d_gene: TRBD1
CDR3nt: TGTGCCAGCAGTTCTTGGGACAGTAGCACAGATACGCAGTATTTT
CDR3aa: CASSSWDSSTDTQYF

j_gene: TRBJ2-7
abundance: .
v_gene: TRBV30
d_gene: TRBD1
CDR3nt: TGTGCCTGGGGGACAGGGGCCTACGAGCAGTACTTC
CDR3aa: CAWGTGAYEQYF

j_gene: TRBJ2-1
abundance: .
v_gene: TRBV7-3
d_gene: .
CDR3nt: TGTGCCAGCAGCTTAGGGGGTGGCGCGGCGAATGAGCAGTTCTTC
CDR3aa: CASSLGGGAANEQFF

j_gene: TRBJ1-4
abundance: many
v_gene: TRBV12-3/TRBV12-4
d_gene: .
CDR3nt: TGTGCCAGCAGTTTGGGAGGGTGGAATGAAAAACTGTTTTTT
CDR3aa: CASSLGGWNEKLFF

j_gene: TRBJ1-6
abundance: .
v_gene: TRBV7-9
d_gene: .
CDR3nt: TGTGCCAGCAGCCCACAATGGGGGGACAATTCACCCCTCCACTTT
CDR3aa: CASSPQWGDNSPLHF

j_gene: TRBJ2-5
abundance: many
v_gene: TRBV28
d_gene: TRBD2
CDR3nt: TGTGCCAGCAGTATACCCGGGACTAGCGGGAGATGGGCTCAAGAGACCCAGTACTTC
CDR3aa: CASSIPGTSGRWAQETQYF

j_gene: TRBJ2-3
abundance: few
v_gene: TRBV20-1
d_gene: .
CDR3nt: TGCAGTGCTAGCCCGACAAGATTCACAGATACGCAGTATTTT
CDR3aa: CSASPTRFTDTQYF

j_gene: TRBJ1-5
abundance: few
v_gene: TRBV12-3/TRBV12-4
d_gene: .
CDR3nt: TGTGCCAGCAGTTTAGAACCCCAGCCCCAGCATTTT
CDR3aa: CASSLEPQPQHF

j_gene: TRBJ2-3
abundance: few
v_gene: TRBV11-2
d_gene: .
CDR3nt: TGTGCCAGCAGCTTCGGTCGGGCAGGGCTGCGACCTTACACAGATACGCAGTATTTT
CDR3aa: CASSFGRAGLRPYTDTQYF

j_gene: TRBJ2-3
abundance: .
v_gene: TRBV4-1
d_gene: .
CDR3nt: TGCGCCAGCAGCCAAGGGGGCAGCGGCACAGATACGCAGTATTTT
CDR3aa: CASSQGGSGTDTQYF

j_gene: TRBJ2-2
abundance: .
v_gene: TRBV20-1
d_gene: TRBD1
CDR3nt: TGCAGTGCTAGGACCAGGACAGGGGGCACCGGGGAGCTGTTTTTT
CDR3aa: CSARTRTGGTGELFF

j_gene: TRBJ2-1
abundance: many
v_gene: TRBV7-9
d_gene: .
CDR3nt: TGTGCCAGCAGCTCTCCCGGCCCCTTCAATGAGCAGTTCTTC
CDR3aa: CASSSPGPFNEQFF

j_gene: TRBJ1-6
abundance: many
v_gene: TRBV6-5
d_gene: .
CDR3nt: TGTGCCAGCAGCTTACTGGGAATCTATAATTCACCCCTCCACTTT
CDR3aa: CASSLLGIYNSPLHF

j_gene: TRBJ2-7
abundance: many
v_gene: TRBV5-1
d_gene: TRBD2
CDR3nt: TGCGCCAGCAGCTTGGCACCGGGACTAGGCCCCTACGAGCAGTACTTC
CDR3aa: CASSLAPGLGPYEQYF

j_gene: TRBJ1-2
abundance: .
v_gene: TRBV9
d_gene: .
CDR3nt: TGTGCCAGCAGTTCATCGGGTAACTATGGCTACACCTTC
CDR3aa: CASSSSGNYGYTF

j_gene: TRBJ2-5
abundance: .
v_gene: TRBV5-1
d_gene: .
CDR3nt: TGCGCCAGCAGCTGGGGCCCTCAAGAGACCCAGTACTTC
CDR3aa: CASSWGPQETQYF

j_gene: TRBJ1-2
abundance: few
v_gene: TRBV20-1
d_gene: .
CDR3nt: TGCAGTGCTGGCAGGACGGACAGTAAGGTCTGGTATGGCTACACCTTC
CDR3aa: CSAGRTDSKVWYGYTF

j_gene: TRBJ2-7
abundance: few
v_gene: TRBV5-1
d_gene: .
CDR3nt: TGCGCCAGCAGCTTTCACAGGGGAGGGACCTACGAGCAGTACTTC
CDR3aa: CASSFHRGGTYEQYF

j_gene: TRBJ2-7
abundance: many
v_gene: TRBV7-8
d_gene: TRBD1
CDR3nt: TGTGCCAGCAGCTTCCGGGACAGGGGGCTCGAGCAGTACTTC
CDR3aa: CASSFRDRGLEQYF

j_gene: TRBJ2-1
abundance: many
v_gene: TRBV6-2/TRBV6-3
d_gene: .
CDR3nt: TGTGCCAGCAGTTACTCGTTCCTTTCCTTTTACAATGAGCAGTTCTTC
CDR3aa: CASSYSFLSFYNEQFF

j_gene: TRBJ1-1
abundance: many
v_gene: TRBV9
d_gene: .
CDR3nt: TGTGCCAGCAGCGTAAGATTGAACACTGAAGCTTTCTTT
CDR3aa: CASSVRLNTEAFF

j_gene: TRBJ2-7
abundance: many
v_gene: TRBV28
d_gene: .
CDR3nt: TGTGCCAGCACGATAGTGCTCTCCTACGAGCAGTACTTC
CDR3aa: CASTIVLSYEQYF

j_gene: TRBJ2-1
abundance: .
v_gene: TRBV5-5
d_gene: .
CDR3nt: TGTGCCAGCAGGCCGGTCGGGGGTAGAGGCTCCTACAATGAGCAGTTCTTC
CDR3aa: CASRPVGGRGSYNEQFF

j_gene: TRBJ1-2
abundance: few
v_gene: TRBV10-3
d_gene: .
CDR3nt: TGTGCCATCAGCTTGGACAGTTATGGCTACACCTTC
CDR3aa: CAISLDSYGYTF

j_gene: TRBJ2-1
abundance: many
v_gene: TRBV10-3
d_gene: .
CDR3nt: TGTGCCATCAGTGAGTCGAGAGGTAGTCTATCCTATGAGCAGTTCTTC
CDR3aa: CAISESRGSLSYEQFF

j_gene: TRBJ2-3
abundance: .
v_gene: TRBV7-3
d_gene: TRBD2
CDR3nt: TGTGCCAGCAGCAGAGGACTAGAGCAGTATTTT
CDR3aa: CASSRGLEQYF

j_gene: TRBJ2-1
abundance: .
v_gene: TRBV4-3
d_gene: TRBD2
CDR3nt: TGCGCCAGCAGCCAAGATTTAGCGGGGGGCTTCAATGAGCAGTTCTTC
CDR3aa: CASSQDLAGGFNEQFF

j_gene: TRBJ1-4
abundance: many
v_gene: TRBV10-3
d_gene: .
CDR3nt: TGTGCCAGAAAAGAGGGGGGGGACAACCATGAAAAACTGTTTTTT
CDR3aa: CARKEGGDNHEKLFF

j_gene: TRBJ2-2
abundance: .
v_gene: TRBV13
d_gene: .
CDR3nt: TGTGCCAGCAGCCCCCGGACAGAGACGAACACCGGGGAGCTGTTTTTT
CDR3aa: CASSPRTETNTGELFF

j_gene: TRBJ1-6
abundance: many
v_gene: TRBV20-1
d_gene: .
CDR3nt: TGCAGTGCTGTTAGAAGGGTTGATTCACCCCTCCACTTT
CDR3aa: CSAVRRVDSPLHF

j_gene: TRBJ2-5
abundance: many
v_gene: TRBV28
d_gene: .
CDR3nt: TGTGCCAGCAGCATTGGGGGCGCGCGTCAAGAGACCCAGTACTTC
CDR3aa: CASSIGGARQETQYF

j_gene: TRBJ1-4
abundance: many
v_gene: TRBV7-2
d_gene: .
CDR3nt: TGTGCCAGCAGCTTGAATAATGAAAAACTGTTTTTT
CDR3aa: CASSLNNEKLFF

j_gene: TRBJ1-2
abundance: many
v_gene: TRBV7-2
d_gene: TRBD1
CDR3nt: TGTGCCAGCAGCACCCGGACAGGGCACTATGGCTACACCTTC
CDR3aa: CASSTRTGHYGYTF

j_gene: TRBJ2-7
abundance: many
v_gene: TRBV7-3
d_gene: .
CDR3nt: TGTGCCAGCAGCCACCGGGACGGTCCCTACGAGCAGTACTTC
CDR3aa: CASSHRDGPYEQYF

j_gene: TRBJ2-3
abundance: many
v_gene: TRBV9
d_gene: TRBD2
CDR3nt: TGTGCCAGCAGCGTAGAGGCGGGGGTCACAGATACGCAGTATTTT
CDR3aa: CASSVEAGVTDTQYF

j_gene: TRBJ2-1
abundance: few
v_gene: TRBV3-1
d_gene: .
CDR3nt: TGTGCCAGCAGCAAGCACGGGGAGCAGTTCTTC
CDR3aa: CASSKHGEQFF

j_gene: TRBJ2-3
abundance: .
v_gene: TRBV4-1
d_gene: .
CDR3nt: TGCGCCAGCAGCCAAGATTGGGACGGTACGCAGTATTTT
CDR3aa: CASSQDWDGTQYF

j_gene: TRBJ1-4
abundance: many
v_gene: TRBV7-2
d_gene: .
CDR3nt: TGTGCCAGCAGCACACGGACCGAGGAAAAACTGTTTTTT
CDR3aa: CASSTRTEEKLFF

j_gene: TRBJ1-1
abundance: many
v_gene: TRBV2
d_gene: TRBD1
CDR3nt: TGTGCCAGCACCTCACAGGGGGGCGCTGAAGCTTTCTTT
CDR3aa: CASTSQGGAEAFF

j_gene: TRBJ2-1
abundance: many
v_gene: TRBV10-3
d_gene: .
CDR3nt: TGTGCCATCCGGAGGGGGGATGAGCAGTTCTTC
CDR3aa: CAIRRGDEQFF

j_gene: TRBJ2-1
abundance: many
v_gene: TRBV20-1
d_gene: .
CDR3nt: TGCAGTGCTAGATTCAATGAGCAGTTCTTC
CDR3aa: CSARFNEQFF

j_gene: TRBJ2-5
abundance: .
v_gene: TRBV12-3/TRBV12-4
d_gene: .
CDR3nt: TGTGCCAGCAGCTTGTTGGGTTCGGCGAGAGTACAAGAGACCCAGTACTTC
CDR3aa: CASSLLGSARVQETQYF

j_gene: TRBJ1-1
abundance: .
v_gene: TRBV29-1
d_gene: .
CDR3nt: TGCAGCGTTGATTTCGGGAACACTGAAGCTTTCTTT
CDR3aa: CSVDFGNTEAFF

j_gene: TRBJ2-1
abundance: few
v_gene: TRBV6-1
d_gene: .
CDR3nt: TGTGCCAGCAGTAATACAGGGTCTTACTACAATGAGCAGTTCTTC
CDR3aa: CASSNTGSYYNEQFF